What follows are 16 T cell receptor beta chains derived from one specimen sequenced in a study of human T cells and chemical hapten exposure. Time point given: pre-sensitization, week 0. Noted treatment: therapeutic diphenylcyclopropenone sensitization with weekly scalp DPC. Using its own MiXCR run on the RACE reads, TCRdb lists one record per CDR3 protein. Among 180,000 or so distinct CDR3 sequences, roughly 30% were seen once, and the ten largest hold roughly 3%. Material: whole blood, obtained in connection with sensitization to the hapten diphenylcyclopropenone (DPC). The receptors were sampled from a woman in her twenties or thirties with alopecia areata. Some clones in this sample may be carry-over from other donors' samples.

This clonotype was counted only a few times. The gene calls are TRBV4-1 and TRBJ2-1; D ambiguous. Between the trimmed V and J ends, which lost 5 bases and 9 bases, there was a span of 11 bases. The CDR3 extends over 12 amino acids. Germline V gene sequence: CDR1 MGHRA, CDR2 YSYEKL. As DNA, the CDR3 is TGCGCCAGCAGCTCGAGCACCGGTGAGCAGTTCTTC. Protein: CASSSSTGEQFF.

In this sample, this clonotype turned up a few times. The rearrangement uses TRBV11-2 and TRBJ1-2; 8 bases fit TRBD1. Germline values: CDR1 SGHAT, CDR2 FQNNGV. This CDR3 is built from 15 residues. Trimming at V came to 4 bases and at J to 8 bases, leaving 12 bases not matched to a gene. The CDR3 DNA reads as TGTGCCAGCAGCTCCACCAGGACAGGGTGGAGCGGCTACACCTTC. Translation gives CASSSTRTGWSGYTF.

This clonotype has a handful of counts. The gene calls are TRBV29-1 and TRBJ2-2; D is unresolved. V was shortened by 4 bases and J by 2 bases, with 14 bases between the two germline ends. The CDR3 runs to 15 residues. Germline CDR1 SQVTM, CDR2 ANQGSEA. CDR3: CSVARGQANTGELFF. For the CDR3, the DNA is TGCAGCGTTGCGCGTGGGCAGGCTAACACCGGGGAGCTGTTTTTT.

The chain is built from TRBV7-2 and TRBJ2-1, with D unclear. There are 15 residues in the CDR3. V lost 4 bases and J lost 8, with 18 bases in between. Looked up from germline, CDR1 is SGHTA and CDR2 is FQGNSA. CDR3 amino acids: CASSYRMTTKDEQFF. CDR3 in DNA: TGTGCCAGCAGCTATCGTATGACAACGAAGGATGAGCAGTTCTTC.

The chain carries TRBV7-2 and TRBJ1-1, with no clear D. The V gene lost 3 bases and the J gene lost 2 bases, with 10 bases spanning the gap. CDR3 length equals 14 residues. In germline, CDR1 is SGHTA, CDR2 FQGNSA. This chain's CDR3 is CASSFSGLNTEAFF. In nucleotides, the CDR3 is TGTGCCAGCAGCTTTTCTGGACTAAACACTGAAGCTTTCTTT.

V and J are TRBV4-2 and TRBJ1-5; 8 nucleotides line up with TRBD1. Trimming removed 4 bases from V and 1 base from J; junction bases left unmatched: 6. CDR1 is LGHNA and CDR2 is YNFKEQ in the germline V gene. CDR3 length: 16 residues. CDR3 nucleotides: TGTGCCAGCAGCCCTGGACAGGGAGGGAGCAATCAGCCCCAGCATTTT. Protein product: CASSPGQGGSNQPQHF.

The gene calls are TRBV5-4 and TRBJ2-2; no definite D call. V lost 6 bases, J lost 3 bases, and 12 bases lay in between. Germline V lookup: CDR1 SGHNT, CDR2 YYREEE (reference sequence). This CDR3 has 14 amino acids. The CDR3 coding sequence is TGTGCCAGCACCGATCTAGAGCACACCGGGGAGCTGTTTTTT. It is translated as CASTDLEHTGELFF. Combining the CDR3 with reference TRBV5-4 and TRBJ2-2 gives the whole variable domain ETGVTQSPTHLIKTRGQQVTLRCSSQSGHNTVSWYQQALGQGPQFIFQYYREEENGRGNFPPRFSGLQFPNYSSELNVNALELDDSALYLCASTDLEHTGELFFGEGSRLTVL.

The V gene is TRBV30, the J gene TRBJ1-6; D unresolved. The CDR3 has 16 amino acids. CDR1 is GTSNPN and CDR2 is SVGIG in the germline V gene (reference sequence). Trimming took off 3 bases at V and 1 base at J, with 13 bases between the two ends. Here the CDR3 DNA reads TGTGCCTGGAGCCAAAGTCGGAATTCCTATAATTCACCCCTCCACTTT. It specifies CAWSQSRNSYNSPLHF.

The chain links TRBV29-1 to TRBJ2-3; no clear D. CDR3 length equals 11 residues. The V and J ends lost 6 bases and 8 bases respectively, with 12 bases between them. Germline V gives CDR1 SQVTM, CDR2 ANQGSEA. CDR3 DNA sequence: TGCAGCGTACACGTGACAAGTACGCAGTATTTT. Translated: CSVHVTSTQYF.

The chain is built from TRBV4-2 and TRBJ2-7; D is perhaps TRBD1 (6 bases). Trimming took off 3 bases at V and 4 bases at J, with 16 bases between the two ends. This CDR3 has 15 amino acids. The germline CDR1 and CDR2 sequences are LGHNA and YNFKEQ. CDR3 bases: TGTGCCAGCAGCCAGGGGCTGGGGCAGGGGTACGAGCAGTACTTC. Translated: CASSQGLGQGYEQYF.

The rearrangement uses TRBV6-2 or TRBV6-3 and TRBJ2-7; perhaps TRBD1 as D (6 bases). Germline V gene sequence: CDR1 MNHEY, CDR2 SVGEGT. The CDR3 sequence is 13 residues long. The V end was cut by 5 bases, the J end by 2 bases, with 10 bases between. This CDR3 reads CASSKQGTYEQYF. The CDR3 DNA is TGTGCCAGCAGTAAACAGGGAACCTACGAGCAGTACTTC.

There are a few counts of this clonotype. V usage is TRBV7-2 and J usage is TRBJ1-2; TRBD1 aligns across 7 bases. The CDR3 runs 19 residues. CDR1 and CDR2 (germline): SGHTA, FQGNSA. Trimming cost V 2 bases and J 4 bases; bases outside gene matches: 19. In nucleotides, the CDR3 is TGTGCCAGCAGCTTATACCCCCGAGGGGGCGCGTTGGAACCCTATGGCTACACCTTC. As protein: CASSLYPRGGALEPYGYTF. Supplemented by reference TRBV7-2 and TRBJ1-2, the full variable domain reads GAGVSQSPSNKVTEKGKDVELRCDPISGHTALYWYRQSLGQGLEFLIYFQGNSAPDKSGLPSDRFSAERTGGSVSTLTIQRTQQEDSAVYLCASSLYPRGGALEPYGYTFGSGTRLTVV.

This clonotype was recorded a few times. The chain has TRBV28 and TRBJ2-7, with TRBD1 identical over 12 bases. The length of the CDR3 is 14 residues. The germline gives CDR1 MDHEN, CDR2 SYDVKM. After removal of 6 bases from V and 4 bases from J, the junction contained 4 bases not matched to a gene. The CDR3 reads CASRGTGGRYEQYF. The CDR3 bases are TGTGCCAGCAGGGGGACAGGGGGCCGGTACGAGCAGTACTTC.

Only a few counts were recorded for this clonotype. The chain combines TRBV9 with TRBJ2-3; D gene ambiguous. Germline V lookup: CDR1 SGDLS, CDR2 YYNGEE. Trimming pared 0 bases from V and 5 bases from J, leaving 7 bases between. CDR3 length: 13 amino acids. CDR3 coding DNA: TGTGCCAGCAGCGTAGATGACCGAGATACGCAGTATTTT. Translated: CASSVDDRDTQYF.

This chain joins TRBV7-2 and TRBJ2-7, with 11 bases matching TRBD2. V shed 5 bases, J shed 1 base, and the junction held 10 bases outside the gene matches. In germline, CDR1 is SGHTA, CDR2 FQGNSA. This CDR3 has 17 residues. CDR3 nucleotide sequence: TGTGCCAGCAGCGTAGTCCTGGGACTAGCGGAGTCCTACGAGCAGTACTTC. It codes for CASSVVLGLAESYEQYF.

The rearrangement uses TRBV29-1 and TRBJ2-7; 11 bases are a match to TRBD1. Trimming cost V 4 bases and J 2 bases; bases outside gene matches: 4. Germline values: CDR1 SQVTM, CDR2 ANQGSEA. CDR3 size: 14 residues. CDR3 coding DNA: TGCAGCGTTGTCGGGACAGGGGGGGCCTACGAGCAGTACTTC. It specifies CSVVGTGGAYEQYF.